This note documents a single T cell receptor (beta chain) sequence. Authors' methods: Researchers report that nucleated cell counts were estimated from reference gene primer amplification. Produced via immunoSEQ multiplex PCR; TCRdb's table is partial and in-frame only. That table is the source of V, J and clone size, and D and trimming were worked out from the DNA. The sample includes 200,000 to 250,000 clones, 83% of them seen just once. The record originates from a study of blood T cell repertoires in COVID-19. Study context: Samples taken during acute and convalescent COVID-19 were collected in the United States, Italy and Spain. PBMCs, B-cell-depleted T cells, or T cells were the source of the cDNA or gDNA that made up the material.

Germline loops: CDR1 PRHDT, CDR2 FYEKMQ (reference sequence). V lost 5 bases and J lost 7; bases outside the gene matches: 14. The CDR3 loop spans 17 amino acids. The chain is built from TRBV13 and TRBJ2-1; TRBD1 aligns across 10 bases. Sequencing input: peripheral blood. This receptor was identified in a human donor in a cohort sampled during active COVID-19. CDR3 in DNA: TGTGCCAGCAGCCGGACCTTTGAGGGACAGGGGAGTAATGAGCAGTTCTTC. It yields the protein CASSRTFEGQGSNEQFF.